This record looks at one TCR beta chain sequence and its context. Its antigen is still unknown. This record comes from a study of shared clonotypes between healthy human individuals. V was pared by 2 bases and J by 5 bases, with 12 bases between. Looked up from germline, CDR1 is SGHDN and CDR2 is FVKESK. CDR3 length equals 14 residues. On sorted subsets, replicate PCRs used 200 to 250 ng DNA, or some 28,000 T cell genomes. Clones were read by immunoSEQ multiplex PCR, and TCRdb kept only the in-frame ones, dropping some. Among roughly 1,100,000 clones, roughly 70% were seen once, and the ten largest hold over 1.3%. All of the donors resided in Nashville, Tennessee, and each was a Caucasian adult. Regarding the study as a whole: Though the depth was large, rarefaction showed that sorted-subset sequencing was incomplete.

The V gene is TRBV14, the J gene TRBJ2-5, with D possibly being TRBD2 (6 bases). Sequencing was carried out using memory CD4+ T cells sorted from blood. Subset in this sample: CD45RA-negative fraction. The clonotype was recovered from a young man in good health. The CDR3 sequence: CASSQIGGSETQYF. DNA for the CDR3: TGTGCCAGCAGCCAAATCGGGGGTAGCGAGACCCAGTACTTC.